This T cell receptor (beta chain) was sequenced in a study of shared clonotypes between healthy human individuals. Investigators spread the genomic DNA of each subset evenly over several immunoSEQ plates. The assay was immunoSEQ multiplex PCR, and TCRdb's table has in-frame clones only and misses some. The sample has under 85,000 clones, about 63% seen once. This CDR3 is 15 amino acids long. Per the germline V gene, CDR1 is SNHLY and CDR2 is FYNNEI. The V gene end was trimmed by 4 bases and the J gene end by 4 bases; junction bases not matched to a gene: 5. All donors were healthy HIV-negative adults lacking recent acute infections or vaccinations.

V usage is TRBV2 and J usage is TRBJ2-2, with TRBD1 matching over 8 bases. The receptor was derived from a man aged 25 to 45 in good health. Sequenced material: memory CD8+ T cells sorted from blood. Subset denoted: CD45RO+ cells pooled with CCR7-negative TemRA cells. The CDR3 coding sequence is TGTGCCAGCAGTGGCAGGGGGCGTCGCACCGGGGAGCTGTTTTTT. It yields the protein CASSGRGRRTGELFF.